This is a list of T cell receptor beta chains from one sample in a study of T cell responses to AZD1222 COVID-19 vaccine. Assay: immunoSEQ multiplex PCR; the TCRdb copy retains only in-frame clones and omits some. The table records approximately 150,000 clones, 85% to 90% of them present only once. The specimen was peripheral blood, collected 28 days after the second AZD1222 dose. The origin of the receptors is an adult who received the AZD1222 COVID-19 vaccine. CDR3s include the opening cysteine and the closing phenylalanine or tryptophan. The D gene is left open where the match is weak. Clone size is not always given. Where it is, it says once, few, many or a class for expanded clones.

TRBV4-3	TRBJ2-3	.	once	TGCGCCAGCAGCCAAGGGAGGAGTTGGAAAACAGATACGCAGTATTTT	CASSQGRSWKTDTQYF
TRBV5-1	TRBJ2-1	.	.	TGCGCCAGCAGCTTGGGGGGGCCCGGCAATGAGCAGTTCTTC	CASSLGGPGNEQFF
TRBV9	TRBJ2-2	.	.	TGTGCCAGCAGCGTAGTTCGCACCGGGGAGCTGTTTTTT	CASSVVRTGELFF
TRBV4-1	TRBJ1-1	.	.	TGCGCCAGCAGCCAAGGTTGGGGAGGGGGGTCGAACACTGAAGCTTTCTTT	CASSQGWGGGSNTEAFF
TRBV12-3/TRBV12-4	TRBJ2-7	TRBD1	.	TGTGCCAGCACCGGCAGGGGGCCCTACGAGCAGTACTTC	CASTGRGPYEQYF
TRBV3-1/TRBV3-2	TRBJ1-6	.	.	TGTGCCAGCAGCCAAGAAGGCGTTCGCTCACCCCTCCACTTT	CASSQEGVRSPLHF
TRBV6-6	TRBJ2-1	TRBD1	.	TGTGCCAGCAGAACTACAACAGGGGGCTCCTACAATGAGCAGTTCTTC	CASRTTTGGSYNEQFF
TRBV5-1	TRBJ2-7	.	.	TGCGCCAGCAAGGCGTCCTACGAAGTGGGGCAGTACTTC	CASKASYEVGQYF
TRBV4-1	TRBJ2-5	.	.	TGCGCCAGCAGCCCCACGGTGGGTAGGGAGACCCAGTACTTC	CASSPTVGRETQYF
TRBV5-6	TRBJ1-5	.	few	TGTGCCAGCAGCTACGGGGAGAATCAGCCCCAGCATTTT	CASSYGENQPQHF
TRBV3-1/TRBV3-2	TRBJ1-5	.	.	TGTGCCAGCAGCCACAGGGTAGATCAGCCCCAGCATTTT	CASSHRVDQPQHF
TRBV21-1	TRBJ1-6	.	.	TGTGCCAGCAGCAAAGAGATGACAGGGAACCATAATTCACCCCTCCACTTT	CASSKEMTGNHNSPLHF
TRBV2	TRBJ2-5	.	.	TGTGCCAGCAGAGTGGTTCCCGCAGAGACCCAGTACTTC	CASRVVPAETQYF
TRBV5-5	TRBJ1-1	.	.	TGTGCCAGTTCGACAGTGAACACTGAAGCTTTCTTT	CASSTVNTEAFF
TRBV4-1	TRBJ2-4	.	.	TGCGCCAGCAGCCAGGGGTGGGCAGCCAAAAACATTCAGTACTTC	CASSQGWAAKNIQYF
TRBV2	TRBJ1-1	TRBD1	once	TGTGCCAGCAGGGACGCTCGGACAGGCGGGGCTTTCTTT	CASRDARTGGAFF
TRBV25-1	TRBJ2-1	.	.	TGTGCCAGCAGTGCCCTTGGGGGCAGCTCCTACAATGAGCAGTTCTTC	CASSALGGSSYNEQFF
TRBV7-9	TRBJ1-2	TRBD1	.	TGTGCCAGCAGCGCCGGACAGGGGACGCGTTTCTTC	CASSAGQGTRFF
TRBV6-5	TRBJ1-3	.	once	TGTGCCAGCAGTTACACAAACAGGGTGCCAGGAAACACCATATATTTT	CASSYTNRVPGNTIYF
TRBV5-4	TRBJ2-1	.	once	TGTGCCAGCAGCTTGGCGGGGGAAAGACGAACGGAGCAGTTCTTC	CASSLAGERRTEQFF
TRBV6-6	TRBJ2-7	TRBD2	.	TGTGCCAGCACCCCGGGGGGGTCCAACGAGCAGTACTTC	CASTPGGSNEQYF
TRBV7-9	TRBJ2-1	.	.	TGTGCCAGCATGCTCCTCGCCGCCTACAATGAGCAGTTCTTC	CASMLLAAYNEQFF
TRBV6-6	TRBJ1-2	.	few	TGTGCCAGCAGTACCTCTGGGGCAGGGGACTATGGCTACACCTTC	CASSTSGAGDYGYTF
TRBV5-1	TRBJ1-2	TRBD1	.	TGCGCCAGCAGCTTTGACAGGGTTGGCTACACCTTC	CASSFDRVGYTF
TRBV2	TRBJ2-3	TRBD2	.	TGTGCCACCAGGGCGGGGGGAAGCACAGATACGCAGTATTTT	CATRAGGSTDTQYF
TRBV29-1	TRBJ2-7	.	.	TGCAGCGTTGGGCTGACTGGCGAGCAGTACTTC	CSVGLTGEQYF
TRBV9	TRBJ2-1	TRBD2	.	TGTGCCAGCAGCCTGGCCGGGACTAGTATTGGCAATGAGCAGTTCTTC	CASSLAGTSIGNEQFF
TRBV14	TRBJ2-7	TRBD2	.	TGTGCCAGCAGCCTCGGGGGGGGGTCCGAGCAGTACTTC	CASSLGGGSEQYF
TRBV5-8	TRBJ1-1	.	.	TGTGCCAGCAAATCGGGGAAGTGGACTGAAGCTTTCTTT	CASKSGKWTEAFF
TRBV4-3	TRBJ1-6	.	.	TGCGCCAGCAGCATGACAAATAATTCACCCCTCCACTTT	CASSMTNNSPLHF
TRBV3-1/TRBV3-2	TRBJ1-3	TRBD1	.	TGTGCCAGCAGCCAGCCACAGGGGACTGGAAACACCATATATTTT	CASSQPQGTGNTIYF
TRBV30	TRBJ1-5	TRBD1	.	TGTGCCTGGAGTGTAATAGGGGGCCAGCCCCAGCATTTT	CAWSVIGGQPQHF
TRBV11-2	TRBJ2-7	TRBD2	once	TGTGCCAGCAGCTTAGAGGTTTGGACTAGCGGCCACTCCTACGAGCAGTACTTC	CASSLEVWTSGHSYEQYF
TRBV6-5	TRBJ2-7	.	.	TGTGCCAGCAGTTACTGGGGGGAGCAGTACTTC	CASSYWGEQYF
TRBV5-1	TRBJ2-1	TRBD2	.	TGCGCCAGCAGCTTGGGGACTAGCGGGTCCAATGAGCAGTTCTTC	CASSLGTSGSNEQFF
TRBV29-1	TRBJ1-2	.	once	TGCAGCGTTATCTTTCAGGGTACGAGCACCTTC	CSVIFQGTSTF
TRBV5-8	TRBJ1-5	.	.	TGTGCCAGCCGTAAGAGCAATCAGCCCCAGCATTTT	CASRKSNQPQHF
TRBV11-2	TRBJ1-4	TRBD1	.	TGTGCCAGCAGCTTAGCCGCAGGGGGCAGGGTTGAAAAACTGTTTTTT	CASSLAAGGRVEKLFF
TRBV7-2	TRBJ2-5	TRBD1	.	TGTGCCAGCAGCCGGACAGGGGACCTACGAGAGACCCAGTACTTC	CASSRTGDLRETQYF
TRBV20-1	TRBJ1-1	.	.	TGCATAGGAAGAGGAGACACTGAAGCTTTCTTT	CIGRGDTEAFF
TRBV9	TRBJ2-2	.	once	TGTGCCAGCAGCGTCCTTCCGGCACGACTAAGCACCGGGGAGCTGTTTTTT	CASSVLPARLSTGELFF
TRBV2	TRBJ1-6	.	many	TGTGCCAGCAGGGGGGTGGCCTATAATTCACCCCTCCACTTT	CASRGVAYNSPLHF
TRBV5-1	TRBJ1-4	.	.	TGCGCCAGCAGCCCCTCTTTGACAGCAGTGTCGAAACTGTTTTTT	CASSPSLTAVSKLFF
TRBV18	TRBJ1-2	.	few	TGTGCCAGCTCACAAAGTACAGGGAGGACTTATGGCTACACCTTC	CASSQSTGRTYGYTF
TRBV7-9	TRBJ1-2	.	.	TGTGCCAGCAGCCCAATCCCAGCCGGGTACTATGGCTACACCTTC	CASSPIPAGYYGYTF
TRBV29-1	TRBJ2-1	.	.	TGCAGCGTTGCATTTTTTATGGGACTGAGAAACAATGAGCAGTTCTTC	CSVAFFMGLRNNEQFF
TRBV7-9	TRBJ1-5	TRBD1	.	TGTGCCAGCACCCATGGCGGGACAGGGGGAAATCAGCCCCAGCATTTT	CASTHGGTGGNQPQHF
TRBV19	TRBJ1-5	TRBD1	.	TGTGCCAGTAGTATTCGGTTGCTACGGGACAGTAATCAGCCCCAGCATTTT	CASSIRLLRDSNQPQHF
TRBV7-2	TRBJ1-6	TRBD1	.	TGTGCCAGCAGCTCGGGCTGGGACAGGAAAGGTTCACCCCTCCACTTT	CASSSGWDRKGSPLHF
TRBV6-5	TRBJ1-2	TRBD1	.	TGTGCCAGCAGGGGACAGGGCCAACCTAACTATGGCTACACCTTC	CASRGQGQPNYGYTF
TRBV7-2	TRBJ2-2	.	.	TGTGCCAGCAGCTTAAACAAGGGGGGGCTCGGGGAGCTGTTTTTT	CASSLNKGGLGELFF
TRBV5-6	TRBJ1-6	.	.	TGTGCCAGCAGTTACTTCTCTGGGGCCCGAAATTCACCCCTCCACTTT	CASSYFSGARNSPLHF
TRBV21-1	TRBJ2-3	.	many	TGTGCCAGCAGCAAAGAAGACCCCCCGAATTTTAGGACAGATACGCAGTATTTT	CASSKEDPPNFRTDTQYF
TRBV2	TRBJ2-2	.	.	TGTGCCAGCAGGAGGACAGACACCGGGGAGCTGTTTTTT	CASRRTDTGELFF
TRBV5-6	TRBJ1-4	.	.	TGTGCCAGCGCTCCCCCCCGGGGGGCGCCTGGGAATGAAAAACTGTTTTTT	CASAPPRGAPGNEKLFF